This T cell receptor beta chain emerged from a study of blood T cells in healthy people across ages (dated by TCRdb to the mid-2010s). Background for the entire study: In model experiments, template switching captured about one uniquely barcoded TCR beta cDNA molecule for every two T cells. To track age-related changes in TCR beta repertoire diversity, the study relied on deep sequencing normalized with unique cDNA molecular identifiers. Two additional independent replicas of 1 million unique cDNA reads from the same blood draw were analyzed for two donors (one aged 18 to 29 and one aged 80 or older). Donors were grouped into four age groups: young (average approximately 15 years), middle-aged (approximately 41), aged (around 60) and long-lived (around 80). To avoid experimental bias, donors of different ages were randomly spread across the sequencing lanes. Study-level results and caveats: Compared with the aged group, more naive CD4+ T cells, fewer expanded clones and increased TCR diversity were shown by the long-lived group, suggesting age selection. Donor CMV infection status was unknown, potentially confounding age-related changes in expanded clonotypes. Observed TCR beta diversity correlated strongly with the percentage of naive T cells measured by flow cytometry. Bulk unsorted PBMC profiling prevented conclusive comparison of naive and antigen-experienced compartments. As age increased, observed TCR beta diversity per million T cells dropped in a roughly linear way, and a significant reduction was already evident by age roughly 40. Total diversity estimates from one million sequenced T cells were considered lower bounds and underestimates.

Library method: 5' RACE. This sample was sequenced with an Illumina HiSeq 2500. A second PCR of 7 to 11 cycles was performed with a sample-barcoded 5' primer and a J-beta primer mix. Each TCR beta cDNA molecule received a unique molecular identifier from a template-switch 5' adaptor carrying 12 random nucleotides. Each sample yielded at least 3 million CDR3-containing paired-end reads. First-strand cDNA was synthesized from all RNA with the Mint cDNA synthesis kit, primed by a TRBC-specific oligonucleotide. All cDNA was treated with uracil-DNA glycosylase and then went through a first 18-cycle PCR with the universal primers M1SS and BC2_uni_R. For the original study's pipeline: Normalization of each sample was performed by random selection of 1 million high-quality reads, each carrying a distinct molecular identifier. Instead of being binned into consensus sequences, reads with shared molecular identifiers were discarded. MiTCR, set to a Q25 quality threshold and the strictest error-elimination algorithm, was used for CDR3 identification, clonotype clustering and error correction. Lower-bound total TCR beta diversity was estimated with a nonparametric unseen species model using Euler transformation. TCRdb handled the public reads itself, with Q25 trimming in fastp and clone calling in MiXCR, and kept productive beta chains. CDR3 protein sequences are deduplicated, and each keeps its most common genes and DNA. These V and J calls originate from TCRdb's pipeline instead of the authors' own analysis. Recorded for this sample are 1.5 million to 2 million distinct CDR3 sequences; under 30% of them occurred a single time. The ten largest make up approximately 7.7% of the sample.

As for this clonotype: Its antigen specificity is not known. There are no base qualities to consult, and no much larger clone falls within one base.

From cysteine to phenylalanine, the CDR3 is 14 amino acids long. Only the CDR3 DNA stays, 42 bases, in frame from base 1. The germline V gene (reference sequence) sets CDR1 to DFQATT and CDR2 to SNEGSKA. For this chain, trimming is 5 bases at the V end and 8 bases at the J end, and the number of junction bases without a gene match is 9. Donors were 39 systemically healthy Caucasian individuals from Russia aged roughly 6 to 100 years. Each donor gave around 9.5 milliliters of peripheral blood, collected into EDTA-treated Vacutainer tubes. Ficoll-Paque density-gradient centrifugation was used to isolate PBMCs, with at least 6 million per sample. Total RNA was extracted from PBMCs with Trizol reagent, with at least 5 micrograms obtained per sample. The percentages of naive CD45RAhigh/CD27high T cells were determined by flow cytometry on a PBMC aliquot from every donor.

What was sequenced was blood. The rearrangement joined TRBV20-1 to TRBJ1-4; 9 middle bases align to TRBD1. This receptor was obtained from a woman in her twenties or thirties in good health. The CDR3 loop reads CSAGPGQGSEKLFF. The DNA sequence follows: TGCAGTGCTGGCCCGGGACAGGGCTCGGAAAAACTGTTTTTT.